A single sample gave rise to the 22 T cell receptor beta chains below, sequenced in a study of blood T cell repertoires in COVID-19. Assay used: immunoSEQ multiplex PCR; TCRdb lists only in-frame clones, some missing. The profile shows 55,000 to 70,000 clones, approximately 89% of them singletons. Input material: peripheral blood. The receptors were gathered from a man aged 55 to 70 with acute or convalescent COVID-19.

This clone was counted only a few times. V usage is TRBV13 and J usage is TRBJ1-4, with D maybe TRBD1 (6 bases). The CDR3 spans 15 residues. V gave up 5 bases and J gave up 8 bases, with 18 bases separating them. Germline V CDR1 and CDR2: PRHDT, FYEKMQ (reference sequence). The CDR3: CASSHRDTKLEKLFF. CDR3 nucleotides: TGTGCCAGCAGCCACCGGGACACCAAACTGGAAAAACTGTTTTTT.

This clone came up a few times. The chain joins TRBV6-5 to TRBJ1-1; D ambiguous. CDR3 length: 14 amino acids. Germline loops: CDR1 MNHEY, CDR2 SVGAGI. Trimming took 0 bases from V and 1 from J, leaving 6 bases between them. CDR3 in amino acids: CASSYSSSNTEAFF. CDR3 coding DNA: TGTGCCAGCAGTTACTCGAGTTCGAACACTGAAGCTTTCTTT.

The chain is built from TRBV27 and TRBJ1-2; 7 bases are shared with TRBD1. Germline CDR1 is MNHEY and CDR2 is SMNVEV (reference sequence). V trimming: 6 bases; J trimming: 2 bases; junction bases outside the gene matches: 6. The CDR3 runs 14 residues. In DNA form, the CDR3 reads TGTGCCAGCAGAACCACCAGGGGGAACTATGGCTACACCTTC. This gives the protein CASRTTRGNYGYTF.

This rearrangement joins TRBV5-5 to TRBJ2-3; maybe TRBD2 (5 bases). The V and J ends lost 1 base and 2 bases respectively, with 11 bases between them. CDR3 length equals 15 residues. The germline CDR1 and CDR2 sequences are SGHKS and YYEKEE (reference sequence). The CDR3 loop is CASSLSGRFTDTQYF. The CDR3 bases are TGTGCCAGCAGCTTGAGCGGTCGATTCACAGATACGCAGTATTTT.

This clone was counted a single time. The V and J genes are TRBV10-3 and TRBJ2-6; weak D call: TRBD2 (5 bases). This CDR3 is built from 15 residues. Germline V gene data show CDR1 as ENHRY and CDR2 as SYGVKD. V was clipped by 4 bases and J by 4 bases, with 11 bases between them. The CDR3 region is CAISGGVQGANVLTF. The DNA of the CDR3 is TGTGCCATCAGTGGGGGAGTCCAGGGGGCCAACGTCCTGACTTTC.

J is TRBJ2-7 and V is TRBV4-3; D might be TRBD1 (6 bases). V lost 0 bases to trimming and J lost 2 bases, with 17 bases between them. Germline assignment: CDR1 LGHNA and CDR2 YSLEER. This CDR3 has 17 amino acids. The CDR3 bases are TGCGCCAGCAGCCAAGATCAAGGGACACACAATCCCTACGAGCAGTACTTC. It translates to CASSQDQGTHNPYEQYF.

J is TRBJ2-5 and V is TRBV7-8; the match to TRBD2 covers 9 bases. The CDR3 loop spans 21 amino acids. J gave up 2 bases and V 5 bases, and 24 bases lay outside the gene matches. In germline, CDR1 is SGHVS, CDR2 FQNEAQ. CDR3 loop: CASSPDRGVAVAGDNQETQYF. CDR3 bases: TGTGCCAGCAGCCCCGACCGGGGTGTGGCGGTAGCGGGGGATAATCAAGAGACCCAGTACTTC.

Written as DNA, the CDR3 is TGCGCCAGCGAACGGGGGGACGGCTCCTACGAGCAGTACTTC. Amino acid sequence: CASERGDGSYEQYF. The rearrangement uses TRBV10-2 and TRBJ2-7; 7 bases are shared with TRBD2. Germline values: CDR1 WSHSY, CDR2 SAAADI. The V and J ends lost 8 bases and 0 bases, in that order; junction bases with no gene match: 7. The CDR3 runs to 14 residues.

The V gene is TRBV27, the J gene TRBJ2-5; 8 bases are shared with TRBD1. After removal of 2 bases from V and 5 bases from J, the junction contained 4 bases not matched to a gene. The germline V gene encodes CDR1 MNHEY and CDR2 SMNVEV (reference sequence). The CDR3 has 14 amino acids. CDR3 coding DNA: TGTGCCAGCAGTTTAGACAGGGGTGGCGAGACCCAGTACTTC. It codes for CASSLDRGGETQYF.

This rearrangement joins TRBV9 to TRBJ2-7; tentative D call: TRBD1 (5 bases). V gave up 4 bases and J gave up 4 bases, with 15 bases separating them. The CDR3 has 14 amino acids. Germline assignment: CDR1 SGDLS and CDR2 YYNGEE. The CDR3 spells CASSPTTGGYEQYF. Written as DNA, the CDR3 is TGTGCCAGCAGCCCTACCACAGGTGGATACGAGCAGTACTTC.

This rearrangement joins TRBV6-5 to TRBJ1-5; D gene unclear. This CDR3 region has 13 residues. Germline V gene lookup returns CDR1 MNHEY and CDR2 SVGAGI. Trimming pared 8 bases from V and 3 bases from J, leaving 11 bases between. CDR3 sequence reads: CASVLSNNQPQHF. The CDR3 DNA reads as TGTGCCAGCGTTCTGAGTAACAATCAGCCCCAGCATTTT.

The CDR3 sequence: CASSLASGGYNEQFF. In DNA, the CDR3 is TGCGCCAGCAGCTTGGCTAGCGGGGGATACAATGAGCAGTTCTTC. The chain uses TRBV5-1 and TRBJ2-1; 10 positions match TRBD2. The CDR3 sequence is 15 residues long. V trimming: 0 bases; J trimming: 4 bases; junction bases outside the gene matches: 1. In germline, CDR1 is SGHRS, CDR2 YFSETQ.

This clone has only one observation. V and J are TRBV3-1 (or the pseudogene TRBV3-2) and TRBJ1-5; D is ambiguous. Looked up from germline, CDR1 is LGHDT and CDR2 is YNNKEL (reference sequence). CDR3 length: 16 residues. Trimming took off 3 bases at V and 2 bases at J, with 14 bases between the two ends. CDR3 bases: TGTGCCAGCAGCCAGAAAACGAGGGTGGGCAATCAGCCCCAGCATTTT. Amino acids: CASSQKTRVGNQPQHF.

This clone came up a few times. CDR3 protein: CASSPGTGSRNTIYF. As DNA, the CDR3 is TGTGCCAGCAGTCCCGGGACAGGGAGTAGAAACACCATATATTTT. The genes are TRBV6-5 and TRBJ1-3; 9 bases align to TRBD1. CDR3 length: 15 residues. J gave up 5 bases and V 5 bases, and 7 bases lay outside the gene matches. Germline CDR1 reads MNHEY; CDR2 reads SVGAGI.

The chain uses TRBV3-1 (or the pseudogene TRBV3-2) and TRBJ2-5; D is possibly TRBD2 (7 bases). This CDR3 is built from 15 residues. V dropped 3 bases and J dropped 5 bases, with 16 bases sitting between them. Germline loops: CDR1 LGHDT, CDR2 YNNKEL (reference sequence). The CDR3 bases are TGTGCCAGCAGCCACCGGGGGGCTGTGACGGAGACCCAGTACTTC. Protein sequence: CASSHRGAVTETQYF.

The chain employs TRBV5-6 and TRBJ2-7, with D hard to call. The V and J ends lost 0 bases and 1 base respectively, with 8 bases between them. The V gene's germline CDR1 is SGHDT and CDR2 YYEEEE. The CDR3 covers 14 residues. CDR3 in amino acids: CASSLDRVSYEQYF. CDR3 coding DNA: TGTGCCAGCAGCTTGGACCGCGTTTCCTACGAGCAGTACTTC.

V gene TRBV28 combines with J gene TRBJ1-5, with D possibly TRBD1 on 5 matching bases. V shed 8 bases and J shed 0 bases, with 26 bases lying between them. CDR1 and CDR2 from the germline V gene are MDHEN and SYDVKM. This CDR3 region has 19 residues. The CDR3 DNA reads TGTGCCAGCGACGGTTTCCGACCCGGGACGGACTATAGCAATCAGCCCCAGCATTTT. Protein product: CASDGFRPGTDYSNQPQHF.

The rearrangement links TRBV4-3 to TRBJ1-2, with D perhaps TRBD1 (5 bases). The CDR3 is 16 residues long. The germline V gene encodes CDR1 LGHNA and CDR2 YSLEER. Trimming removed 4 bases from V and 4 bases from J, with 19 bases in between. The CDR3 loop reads CASSPGEGSFSYGYTF. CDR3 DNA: TGCGCCAGCAGCCCGGGGGAGGGGAGTTTTAGCTATGGCTACACCTTC.

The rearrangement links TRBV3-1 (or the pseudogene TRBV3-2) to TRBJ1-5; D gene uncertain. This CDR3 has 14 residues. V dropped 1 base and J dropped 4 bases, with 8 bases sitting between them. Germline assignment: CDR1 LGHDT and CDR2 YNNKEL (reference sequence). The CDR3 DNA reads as TGTGCCAGCAGCCAAGCCGAGAAGAATCAGCCCCAGCATTTT. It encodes CASSQAEKNQPQHF.

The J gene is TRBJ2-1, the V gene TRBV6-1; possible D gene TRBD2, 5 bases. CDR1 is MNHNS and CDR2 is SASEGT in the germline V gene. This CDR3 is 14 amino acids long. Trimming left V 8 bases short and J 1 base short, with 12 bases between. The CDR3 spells CASARAGSYNEQFF. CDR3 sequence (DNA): TGTGCCAGCGCGAGGGCAGGTTCCTACAATGAGCAGTTCTTC.

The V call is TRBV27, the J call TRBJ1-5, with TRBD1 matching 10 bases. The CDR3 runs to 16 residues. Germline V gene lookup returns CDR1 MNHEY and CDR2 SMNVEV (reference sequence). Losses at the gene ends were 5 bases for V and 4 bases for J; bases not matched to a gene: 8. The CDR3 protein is CASSAGDRGRNQPQHF. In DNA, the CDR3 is TGTGCCAGCAGTGCCGGGGACAGGGGCCGAAATCAGCCCCAGCATTTT.

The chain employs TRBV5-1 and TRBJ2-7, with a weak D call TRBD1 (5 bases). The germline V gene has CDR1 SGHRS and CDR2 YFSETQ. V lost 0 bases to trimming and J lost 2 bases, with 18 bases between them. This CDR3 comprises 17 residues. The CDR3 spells CASSLEVGYRRTYEQYF. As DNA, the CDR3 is TGCGCCAGCAGCTTGGAAGTGGGGTACAGGAGAACCTACGAGCAGTACTTC.